This TCR beta chain was documented in a study of blood T cell repertoires in COVID-19. Study information: Acute-phase and convalescent COVID-19 samples originated in the United States, Italy and Spain. T cells, B-cell-depleted T cells, or PBMCs provided the cDNA or gDNA that served as material.

This clone was seen just once. In the source study's methods: Amplified reference gene primers provided the basis for estimating nucleated cell counts. Produced via immunoSEQ multiplex PCR; TCRdb's table is partial and in-frame only. Clonal size and the V and J genes are those of that table, whereas D and trimming came from the DNA. The sample has about 78,000 clones, over 75% seen once. Germline V gene sequence: CDR1 SQVTM, CDR2 ANQGSEA. The ends were cut back, 0 bases at V and 6 bases at J, with 10 bases in the middle. CDR3 length equals 13 residues. The rearrangement links TRBV29-1 to TRBJ2-3; D unresolved. The receptor comes from a human donor in a cohort sampled during active COVID-19. Sequenced material: peripheral blood. The CDR3 loop reads CSVEDGKEDTQYF. The DNA of the CDR3 is TGCAGCGTTGAAGATGGTAAGGAGGATACGCAGTATTTT.